This T cell receptor (beta chain) came from a study of T cells in narcolepsy (dated by TCRdb to 2017 to 2018). The study in broad terms: The study enrolled patients with narcolepsy type 1 or type 2 (NT1, NT2) together with healthy control donors. The study used TCR Vbeta sequencing to track clonotypes in blood and CSF while looking for autoreactive T cells in narcolepsy patients that target self-antigens of hypocretin neurons (hypocretin, TRIB2).

For TCR Vbeta sequencing, memory CD4+ T cells were sorted ex vivo from the peripheral blood of both healthy controls and narcolepsy patients. Points on this clone: Its antigen is still unknown. Base qualities are not recorded, but no much larger clone differs from it by a single base.

The CDR3 sequence holds 18 residues, the cysteine and phenylalanine included. CDR3 DNA is the only sequence kept; it has 54 bases, read in frame from the first base. From the germline V gene (reference sequence), CDR1 is SGHKS and CDR2 is YYEKEE. The germline ends are 13 bases apart after V is trimmed by 0 bases and J by 0 bases. To prepare the library, the immunoSEQ multiplex PCR assay was applied. TCRdb limited this immuneACCESS table to in-frame rearrangements with V and J called. A share of clones is missing; checked studies link under half to unresolved V genes, and the rest is unexplained. Here the sample has approximately 30,000 clones; around 80% occur a single time. The top ten hold more than 1% of the sample. Results and caveats for the whole study, not just this receptor: Plots comparing CSF and blood CD4+ T cell clonotypes from the same patient highlighted HCRT-specific and TRIB2-specific autoreactive clonotypes. According to the report, autoreactive clonotypes were detected serially in the blood of the same patients and of different patients, but not in healthy controls. Certain blood memory CD4+ repertoires from patients and controls had no sequences that matched autoreactive T cell clones. Numbers of sequenced blood memory CD4+ clonotypes were comparable, averaging about 39,000 in patients and roughly 35,000 in controls.

Sequencing was done on a sample of memory (CD45RA-) CD4+ T cells from blood. Read against the paper, the sample's cell subset or site label means: memory T cells sorted ex vivo from peripheral blood. The chain is made from TRBV5-5 and TRBJ2-6; the D gene is perhaps TRBD1, from 6 matching bases. This sequence was found in a human donor in good health. The CDR3 amino acid sequence is: CASSLVIQGSSGANVLTF. The bases read TGTGCCAGCAGCTTGGTTATTCAGGGGAGCTCTGGGGCCAACGTCCTGACTTTC.